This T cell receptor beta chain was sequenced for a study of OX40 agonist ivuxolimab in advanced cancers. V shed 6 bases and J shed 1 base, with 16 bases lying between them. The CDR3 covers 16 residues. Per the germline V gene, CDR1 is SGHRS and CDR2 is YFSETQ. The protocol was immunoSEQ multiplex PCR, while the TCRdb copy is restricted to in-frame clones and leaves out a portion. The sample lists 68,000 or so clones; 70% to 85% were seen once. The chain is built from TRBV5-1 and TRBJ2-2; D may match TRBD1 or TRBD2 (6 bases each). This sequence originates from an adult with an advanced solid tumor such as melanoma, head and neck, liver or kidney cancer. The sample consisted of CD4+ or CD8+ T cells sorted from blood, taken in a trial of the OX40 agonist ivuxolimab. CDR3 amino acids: CASIEGGRGNTGELFF. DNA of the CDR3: TGCGCCAGCATCGAGGGGGGACGCGGGAACACCGGGGAGCTGTTTTTT.